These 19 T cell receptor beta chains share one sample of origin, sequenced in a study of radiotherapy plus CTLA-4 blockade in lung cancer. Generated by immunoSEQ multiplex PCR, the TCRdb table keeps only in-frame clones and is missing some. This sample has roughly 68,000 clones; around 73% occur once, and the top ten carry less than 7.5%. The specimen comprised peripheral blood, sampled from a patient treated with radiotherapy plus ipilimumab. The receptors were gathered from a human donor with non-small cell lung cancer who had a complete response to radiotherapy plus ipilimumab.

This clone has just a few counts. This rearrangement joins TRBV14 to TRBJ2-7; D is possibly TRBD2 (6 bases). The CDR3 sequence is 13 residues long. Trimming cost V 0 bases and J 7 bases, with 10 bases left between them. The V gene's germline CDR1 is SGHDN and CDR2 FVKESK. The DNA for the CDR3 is TGTGCCAGCAGCCAAGAATTGCGGGGTGAGCAGTACTTC. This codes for CASSQELRGEQYF.

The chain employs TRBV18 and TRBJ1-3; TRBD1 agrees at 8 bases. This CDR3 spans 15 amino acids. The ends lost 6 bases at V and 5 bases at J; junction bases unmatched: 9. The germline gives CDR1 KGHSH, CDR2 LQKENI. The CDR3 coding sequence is TGTGCCAGCTCCCCCCTTGACAGGGGACGAAACACCATATATTTT. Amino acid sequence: CASSPLDRGRNTIYF.

The CDR3 is CASSLYPSPDPLDEKLFF. CDR3 sequence (DNA): TGTGCCAGCAGCCTTTACCCCTCACCCGACCCCCTGGATGAAAAACTGTTTTTT. The V and J genes are TRBV7-6 and TRBJ1-4; no firm D call. The CDR3 loop spans 18 amino acids. Looked up from germline, CDR1 is SGHVS and CDR2 is FNYEAQ. V was clipped by 5 bases and J by 6 bases, with 25 bases between them.

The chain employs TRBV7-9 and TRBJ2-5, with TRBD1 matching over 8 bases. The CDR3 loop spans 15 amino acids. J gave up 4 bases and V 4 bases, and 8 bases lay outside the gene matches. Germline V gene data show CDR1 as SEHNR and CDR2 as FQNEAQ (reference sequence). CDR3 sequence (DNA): TGTGCCAGCAGCTCCGGAGACAGGGGAGGAGAGACCCAGTACTTC. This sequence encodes CASSSGDRGGETQYF.

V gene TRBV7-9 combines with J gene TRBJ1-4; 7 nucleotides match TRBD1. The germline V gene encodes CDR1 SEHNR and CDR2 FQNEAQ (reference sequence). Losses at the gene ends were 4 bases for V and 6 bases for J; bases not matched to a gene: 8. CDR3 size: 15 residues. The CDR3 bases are TGTGCCAGCAGCTCCGACAGGGATGGTGATGAAAAACTGTTTTTT. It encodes CASSSDRDGDEKLFF.

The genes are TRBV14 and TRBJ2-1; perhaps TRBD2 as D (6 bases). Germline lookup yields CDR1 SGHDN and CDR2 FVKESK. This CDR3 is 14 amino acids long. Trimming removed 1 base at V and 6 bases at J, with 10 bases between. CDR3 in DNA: TGTGCCAGCAGCCAAGCTCTGGGGGGCAATGAGCAGTTCTTC. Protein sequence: CASSQALGGNEQFF.

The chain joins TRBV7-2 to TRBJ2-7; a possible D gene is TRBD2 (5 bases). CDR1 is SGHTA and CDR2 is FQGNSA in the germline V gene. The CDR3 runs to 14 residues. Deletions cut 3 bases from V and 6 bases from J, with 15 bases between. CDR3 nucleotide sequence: TGTGCCAGCAGCTTGGACTCCGTTCTTAGCGAGCAGTACTTC. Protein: CASSLDSVLSEQYF.

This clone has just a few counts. CDR3 in amino acids: CASSQDRGQPQHF. CDR3 nucleotide sequence: TGCGCCAGCAGCCAAGATCGAGGTCAGCCCCAGCATTTT. The chain joins TRBV4-3 to TRBJ1-5; D is undetermined. V was cut by 0 bases and J by 6 bases, with 6 bases left in between. Germline V gene lookup returns CDR1 LGHNA and CDR2 YSLEER. The CDR3 is made up of 13 amino acids.

The CDR3 reads CASSQSGSGATNYGYTF. CDR3 DNA: TGCGCCAGCAGCCAAAGTGGGTCTGGAGCAACTAACTATGGCTACACCTTC. This chain links TRBV4-3 with TRBJ1-2; D is uncertain. Germline values: CDR1 LGHNA, CDR2 YSLEER. Trimming took off 2 bases at V and 0 bases at J, with 16 bases between the two ends. This CDR3 has 17 amino acids.

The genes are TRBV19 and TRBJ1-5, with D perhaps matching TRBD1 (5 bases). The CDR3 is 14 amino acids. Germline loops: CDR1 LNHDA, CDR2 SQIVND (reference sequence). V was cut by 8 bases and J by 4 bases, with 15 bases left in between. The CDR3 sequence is CASVLQGRNQPQHF. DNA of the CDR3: TGTGCCAGTGTACTTCAGGGTAGGAATCAGCCCCAGCATTTT.

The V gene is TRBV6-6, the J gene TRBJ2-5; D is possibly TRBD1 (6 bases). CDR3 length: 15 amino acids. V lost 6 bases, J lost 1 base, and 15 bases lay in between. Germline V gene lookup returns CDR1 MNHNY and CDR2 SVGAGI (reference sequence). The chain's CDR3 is CASSRPTGSQETQYF. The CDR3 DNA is TGTGCCAGCAGCCGGCCGACAGGTAGCCAAGAGACCCAGTACTTC.

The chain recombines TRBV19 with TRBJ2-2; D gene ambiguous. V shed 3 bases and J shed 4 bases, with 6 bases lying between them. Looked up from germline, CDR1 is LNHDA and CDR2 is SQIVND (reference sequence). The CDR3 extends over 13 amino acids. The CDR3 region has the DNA TGTGCCAGTAGTATCGGCTCCACCGGGGAGCTGTTTTTT. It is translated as CASSIGSTGELFF.

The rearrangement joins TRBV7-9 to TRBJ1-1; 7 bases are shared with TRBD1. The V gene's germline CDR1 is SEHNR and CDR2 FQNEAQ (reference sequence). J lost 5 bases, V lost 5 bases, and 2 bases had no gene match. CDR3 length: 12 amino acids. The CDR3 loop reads CASSTQGTEAFF. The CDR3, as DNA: TGTGCCAGCAGCACACAGGGGACTGAAGCTTTCTTT.

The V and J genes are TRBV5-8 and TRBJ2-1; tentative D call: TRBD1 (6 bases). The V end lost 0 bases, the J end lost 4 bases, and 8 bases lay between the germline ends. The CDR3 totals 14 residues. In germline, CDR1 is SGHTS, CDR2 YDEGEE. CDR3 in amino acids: CASSLVGGYNEQFF. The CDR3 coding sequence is TGTGCCAGCAGCTTGGTAGGGGGTTACAATGAGCAGTTCTTC.

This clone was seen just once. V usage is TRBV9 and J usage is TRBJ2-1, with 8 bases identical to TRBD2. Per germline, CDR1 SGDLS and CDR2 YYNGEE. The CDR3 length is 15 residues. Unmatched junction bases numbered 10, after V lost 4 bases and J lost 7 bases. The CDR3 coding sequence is TGTGCCAGCAGCCTCAGCGGGAGTGTCAAGAATGAGCAGTTCTTC. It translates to CASSLSGSVKNEQFF.

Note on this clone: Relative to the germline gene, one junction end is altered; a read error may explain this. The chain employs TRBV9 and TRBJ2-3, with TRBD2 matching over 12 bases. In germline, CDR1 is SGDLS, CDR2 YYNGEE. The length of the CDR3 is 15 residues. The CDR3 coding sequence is TGTGCCAGCAGCGGGGCTAGCGGGGGGGCCCCTCCGGGGCATTTT. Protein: CASSGASGGAPPGHF.

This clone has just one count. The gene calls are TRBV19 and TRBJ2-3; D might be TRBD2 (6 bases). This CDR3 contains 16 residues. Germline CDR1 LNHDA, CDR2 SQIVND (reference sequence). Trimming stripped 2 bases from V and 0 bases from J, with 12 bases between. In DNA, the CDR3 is TGTGCCAGTAGTATATCACGGACTACTAGCACAGATACGCAGTATTTT. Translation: CASSISRTTSTDTQYF. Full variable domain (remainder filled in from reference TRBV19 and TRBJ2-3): DGGITQSPKYLFRKEGQNVTLSCEQNLNHDAMYWYRQDPGQGLRLIYYSQIVNDFQKGDIAEGYSVSREKKESFPLTVTSAQKNPTAFYLCASSISRTTSTDTQYFGPGTRLTVL.

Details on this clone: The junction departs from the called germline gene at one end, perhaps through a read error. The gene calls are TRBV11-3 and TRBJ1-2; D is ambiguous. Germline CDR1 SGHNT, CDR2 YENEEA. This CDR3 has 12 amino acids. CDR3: CASSLVSGPKEF. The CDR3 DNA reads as TGTGCCAGCAGCTTAGTAAGCGGCCCAAAGGAGTTC.

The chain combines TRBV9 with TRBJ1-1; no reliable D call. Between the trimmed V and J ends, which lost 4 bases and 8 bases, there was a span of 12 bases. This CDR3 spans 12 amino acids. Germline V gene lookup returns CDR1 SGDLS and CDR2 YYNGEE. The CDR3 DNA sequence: TGTGCCAGCAGCCCACCCTACGGGGAAGCTTTCTTT. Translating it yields CASSPPYGEAFF.